This note documents a single TCR beta chain sequence. Antigen: not known. This entry comes from a study of T cell responses to AZD1222 COVID-19 vaccine. Study-wide findings and caveats: Increases in Spike-specific TCR breadth and depth were seen after two AZD1222 doses. In all cases, repertoires were sampled only after the peak T cell response. Donors were largely white British and mainly female; clonal diversity was possibly underestimated.

V was trimmed by 4 bases and J by 3 bases, leaving 8 bases between them. CDR1 is MDHEN, CDR2 SYDVKM, per germline. The CDR3 is 13 residues long. Investigators merged groups given second doses at roughly 4 or roughly 12 weeks. Data came from immunoSEQ multiplex PCR; TCRdb stores just in-frame clones and leaves some out. In the table there are some 63,000 clones, roughly 89% of which are singletons. Sample: peripheral blood, taken 28 days after the second AZD1222 dose. This clonotype originated in an adult who received the AZD1222 COVID-19 vaccine. The rearrangement joins TRBV28 to TRBJ2-3, with D uncertain. CDR3 sequence reads: CASSSRLTDTQYF. The CDR3 nucleotides are TGTGCCAGCAGTTCACGATTGACAGATACGCAGTATTTT.